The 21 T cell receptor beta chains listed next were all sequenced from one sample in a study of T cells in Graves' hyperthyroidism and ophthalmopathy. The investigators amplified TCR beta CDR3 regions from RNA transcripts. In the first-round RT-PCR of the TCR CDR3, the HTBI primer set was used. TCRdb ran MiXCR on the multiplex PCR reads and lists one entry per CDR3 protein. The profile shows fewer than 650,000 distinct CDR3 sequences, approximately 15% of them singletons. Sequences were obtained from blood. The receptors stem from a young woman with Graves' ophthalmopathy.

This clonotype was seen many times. The CDR3 bases are TGTGCCAGCAGTCATAACGGGGCCTACGAGCAGTACTTC. Protein sequence: CASSHNGAYEQYF. The chain couples TRBV3-1 to TRBJ2-7; a possible D gene is TRBD2 (5 bases). CDR3 length: 13 residues. Trimming removed 6 bases from V and 2 bases from J, with 11 bases in between. Germline lookup yields CDR1 LGHDT and CDR2 YNNKEL (reference sequence).

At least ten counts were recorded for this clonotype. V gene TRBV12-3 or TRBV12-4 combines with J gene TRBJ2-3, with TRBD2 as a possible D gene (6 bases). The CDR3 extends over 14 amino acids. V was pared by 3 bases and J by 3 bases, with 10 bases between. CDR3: CASSFNGRTDTQYF. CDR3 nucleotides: TGTGCCAGCAGTTTCAACGGGAGAACAGATACGCAGTATTTT.

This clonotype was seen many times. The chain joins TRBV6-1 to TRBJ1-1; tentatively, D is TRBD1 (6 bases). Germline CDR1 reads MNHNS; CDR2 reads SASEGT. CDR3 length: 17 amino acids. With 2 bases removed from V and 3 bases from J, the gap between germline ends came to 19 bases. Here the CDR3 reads CASSERRGGAWDTEAFF. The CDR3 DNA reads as TGTGCCAGCAGTGAAAGGCGCGGGGGCGCATGGGACACTGAAGCTTTCTTT.

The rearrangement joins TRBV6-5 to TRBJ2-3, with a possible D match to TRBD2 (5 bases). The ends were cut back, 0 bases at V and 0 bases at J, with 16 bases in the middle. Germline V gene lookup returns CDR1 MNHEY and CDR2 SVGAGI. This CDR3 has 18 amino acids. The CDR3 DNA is TGTGCCAGCAGTTACTCGACTTCGGGGATCCTCAGCACAGATACGCAGTATTTT. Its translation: CASSYSTSGILSTDTQYF.

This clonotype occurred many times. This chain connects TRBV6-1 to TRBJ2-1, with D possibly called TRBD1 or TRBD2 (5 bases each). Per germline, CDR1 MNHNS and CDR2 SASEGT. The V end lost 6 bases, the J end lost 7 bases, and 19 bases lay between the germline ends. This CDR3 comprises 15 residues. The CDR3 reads CASREQYLGGNEQFF. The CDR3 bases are TGTGCCAGCAGAGAACAGTACCTTGGGGGTAATGAGCAGTTCTTC.

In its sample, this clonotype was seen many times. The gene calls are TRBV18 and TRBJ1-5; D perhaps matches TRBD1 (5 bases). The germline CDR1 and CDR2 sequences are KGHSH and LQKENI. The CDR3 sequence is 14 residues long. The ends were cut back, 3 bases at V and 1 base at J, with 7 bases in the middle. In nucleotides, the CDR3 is TGTGCCAGCTCACCGGAGGGGAGCAATCAGCCCCAGCATTTT. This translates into CASSPEGSNQPQHF.

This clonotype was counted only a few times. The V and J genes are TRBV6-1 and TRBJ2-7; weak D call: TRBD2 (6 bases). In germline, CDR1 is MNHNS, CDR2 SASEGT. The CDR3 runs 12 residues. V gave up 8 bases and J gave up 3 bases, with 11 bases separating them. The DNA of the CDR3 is TGTGCCAGCCCTAAGGGAGGCTACGAGCAGTACTTC. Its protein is CASPKGGYEQYF.

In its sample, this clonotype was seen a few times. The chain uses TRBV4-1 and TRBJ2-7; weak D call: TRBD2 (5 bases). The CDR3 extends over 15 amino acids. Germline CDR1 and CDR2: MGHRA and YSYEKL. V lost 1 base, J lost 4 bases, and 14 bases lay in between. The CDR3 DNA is TGCGCCAGCAGCCAAGTCGGCGGAGGCGCATACGAGCAGTACTTC. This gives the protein CASSQVGGGAYEQYF.

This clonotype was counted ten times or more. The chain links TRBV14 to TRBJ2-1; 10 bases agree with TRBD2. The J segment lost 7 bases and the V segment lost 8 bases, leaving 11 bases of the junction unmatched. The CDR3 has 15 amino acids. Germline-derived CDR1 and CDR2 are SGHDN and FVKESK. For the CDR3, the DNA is TGTGCCAGCGACCTTGGAGCGGGAGGGGTGAATGAGCAGTTCTTC. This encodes CASDLGAGGVNEQFF. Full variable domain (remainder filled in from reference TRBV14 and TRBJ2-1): EAGVTQFPSHSVIEKGQTVTLRCDPISGHDNLYWYRRVMGKEIKFLLHFVKESKQDESGMPNNRFLAERTGGTYSTLKVQPAELEDSGVYFCASDLGAGGVNEQFFGPGTRLTVL.

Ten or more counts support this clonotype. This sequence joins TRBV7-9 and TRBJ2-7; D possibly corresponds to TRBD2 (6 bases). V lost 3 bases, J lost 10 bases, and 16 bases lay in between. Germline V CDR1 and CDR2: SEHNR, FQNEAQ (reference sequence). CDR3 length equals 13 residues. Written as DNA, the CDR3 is TGTGCCAGCAGCTTCGGGACTCCCGCCGAACAGTACTTC. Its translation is CASSFGTPAEQYF.

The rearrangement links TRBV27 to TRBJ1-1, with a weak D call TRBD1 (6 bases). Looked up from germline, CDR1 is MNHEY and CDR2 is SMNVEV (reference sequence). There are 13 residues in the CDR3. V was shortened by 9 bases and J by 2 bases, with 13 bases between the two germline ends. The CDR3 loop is CASRTAINTEAFF. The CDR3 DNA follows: TGTGCCAGTAGGACAGCTATTAACACTGAAGCTTTCTTT.

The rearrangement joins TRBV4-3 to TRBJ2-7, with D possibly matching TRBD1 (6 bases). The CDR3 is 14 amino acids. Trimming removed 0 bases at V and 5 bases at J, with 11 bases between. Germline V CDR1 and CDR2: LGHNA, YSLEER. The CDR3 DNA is TGCGCCAGCAGCCAAGACAGGGGATTAGACGAGCAGTACTTC. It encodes CASSQDRGLDEQYF.

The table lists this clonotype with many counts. CDR3 in amino acids: CSVSSSGSGETQYF. The CDR3 bases are TGCAGCGTTTCCTCTAGCGGGAGTGGGGAGACCCAGTACTTC. The rearrangement links TRBV29-1 to TRBJ2-5; the match to TRBD2 covers 10 bases. CDR3 size: 14 residues. The V and J ends lost 5 bases and 5 bases, in that order; junction bases with no gene match: 8. Looked up from germline, CDR1 is SQVTM and CDR2 is ANQGSEA.

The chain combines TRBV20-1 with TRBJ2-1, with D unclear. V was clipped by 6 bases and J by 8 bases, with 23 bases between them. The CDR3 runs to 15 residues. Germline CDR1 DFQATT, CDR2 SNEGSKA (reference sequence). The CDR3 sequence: CSATHAQTSYDEQFF. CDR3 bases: TGCAGTGCCACCCACGCGCAGACAAGTTACGATGAGCAGTTCTTC.

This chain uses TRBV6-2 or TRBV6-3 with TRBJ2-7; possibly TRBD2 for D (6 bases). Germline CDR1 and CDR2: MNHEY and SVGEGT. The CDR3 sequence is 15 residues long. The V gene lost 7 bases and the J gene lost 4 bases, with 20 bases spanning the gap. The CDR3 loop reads CASTLVGGTAYEQYF. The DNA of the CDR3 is TGTGCCAGCACGTTGGTGGGCGGGACCGCGTACGAGCAGTACTTC.

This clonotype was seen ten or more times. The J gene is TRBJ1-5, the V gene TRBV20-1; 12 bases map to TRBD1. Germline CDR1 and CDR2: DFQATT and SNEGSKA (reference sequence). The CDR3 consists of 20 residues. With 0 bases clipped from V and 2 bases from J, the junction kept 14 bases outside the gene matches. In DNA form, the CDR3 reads TGCAGTGCTAGAGATGTCTCCGGGACAGGGGGCAGTTTTGGCAATCAGCCCCAGCATTTT. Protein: CSARDVSGTGGSFGNQPQHF.

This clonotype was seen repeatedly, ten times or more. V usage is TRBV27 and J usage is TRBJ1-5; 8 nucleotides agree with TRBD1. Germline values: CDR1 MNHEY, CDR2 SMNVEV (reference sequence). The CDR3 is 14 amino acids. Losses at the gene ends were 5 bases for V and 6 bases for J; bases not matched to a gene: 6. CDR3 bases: TGTGCCAGCAGTCTCGACAGGGGTCGTCAGCCCCAGCATTTT. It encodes CASSLDRGRQPQHF.

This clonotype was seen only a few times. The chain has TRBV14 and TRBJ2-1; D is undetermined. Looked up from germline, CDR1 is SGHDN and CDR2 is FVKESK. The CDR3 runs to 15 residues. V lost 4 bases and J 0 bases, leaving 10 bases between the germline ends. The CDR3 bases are TGTGCCAGCAGCCCGACACCGAGCTCCTACAATGAGCAGTTCTTC. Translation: CASSPTPSSYNEQFF.

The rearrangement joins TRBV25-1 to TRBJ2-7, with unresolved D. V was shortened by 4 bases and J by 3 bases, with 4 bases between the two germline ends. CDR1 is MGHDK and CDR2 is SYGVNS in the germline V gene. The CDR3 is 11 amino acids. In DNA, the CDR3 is TGTGCCAGCAGTGGCCTCTACGAGCAGTACTTC. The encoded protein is CASSGLYEQYF.

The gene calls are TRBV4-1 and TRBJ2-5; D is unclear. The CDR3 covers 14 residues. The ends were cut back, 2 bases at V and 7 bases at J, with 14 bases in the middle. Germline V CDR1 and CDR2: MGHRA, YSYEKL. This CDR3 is CASSQSGPPMTQYF. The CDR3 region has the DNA TGCGCCAGCAGCCAATCCGGGCCCCCTATGACCCAGTACTTC.

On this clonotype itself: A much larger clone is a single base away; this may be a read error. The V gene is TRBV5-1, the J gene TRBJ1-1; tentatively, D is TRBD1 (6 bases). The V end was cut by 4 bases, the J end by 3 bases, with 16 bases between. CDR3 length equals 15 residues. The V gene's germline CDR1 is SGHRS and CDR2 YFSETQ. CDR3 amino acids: CASSEGQLLDTEAFF. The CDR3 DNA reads TGCGCCAGCAGCGAAGGACAGCTACTCGACACTGAAGCTTTCTTT.